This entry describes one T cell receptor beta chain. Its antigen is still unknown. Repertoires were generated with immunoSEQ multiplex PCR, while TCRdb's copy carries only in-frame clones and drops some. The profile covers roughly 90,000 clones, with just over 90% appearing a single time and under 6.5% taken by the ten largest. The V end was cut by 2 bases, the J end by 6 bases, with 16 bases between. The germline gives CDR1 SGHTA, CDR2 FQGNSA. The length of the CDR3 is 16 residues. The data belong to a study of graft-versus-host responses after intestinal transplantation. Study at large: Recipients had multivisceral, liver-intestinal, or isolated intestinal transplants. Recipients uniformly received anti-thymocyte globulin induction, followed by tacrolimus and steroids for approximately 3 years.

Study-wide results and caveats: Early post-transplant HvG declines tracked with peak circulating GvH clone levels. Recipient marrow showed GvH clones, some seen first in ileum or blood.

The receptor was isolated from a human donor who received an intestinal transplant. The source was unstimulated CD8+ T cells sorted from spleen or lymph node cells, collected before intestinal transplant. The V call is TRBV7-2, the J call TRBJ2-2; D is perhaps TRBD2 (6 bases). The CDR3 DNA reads TGTGCCAGCAGCTTACCGGGGGTTATTTGGGCCGGGGAGCTGTTTTTT. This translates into CASSLPGVIWAGELFF.